The entry below describes one TCR beta chain. Its specificity is not known. This sample stems from a study of metastatic and nonmetastatic thyroid tumors. The wider study: Samples came from malignant and benign thyroid patients, and repertoires were compared across blood and tumor or nodule tissue. Whole-study results and caveats: Relative to benign nodules, malignant thyroid tumors were reportedly characterized by significantly elevated TCR beta diversity in blood and tumor.

No treatment of any kind had been given to any patient before thyroid surgery. Source study methods: For papillary thyroid cancer, a distant-metastasis classifier was constructed from CDR3 differences observed across clinicopathological groups. Through MiXCR, TCRdb re-clonotyped the PCR reads. None of the V and J calls come from the authors' own analysis; TCRdb made them. The data hold approximately 40,000 clones, with 25% to 30% observed a single time. V lost 4 bases, J lost 9 bases, and 19 bases lay in between. CDR3 length equals 15 residues. CDR1 and CDR2 from the germline V gene are MGHRA and YSYEKL.

The sample consisted of blood. This receptor was taken from a male donor with papillary thyroid cancer or a benign thyroid nodule (not recorded which). Some clones in this sample may be carry-over from other donors' samples. The chain couples TRBV4-1 to TRBJ2-1; unclear D gene. The CDR3: CASSPIGLTVPEQFF. The CDR3 DNA follows: TGCGCCAGCAGCCCCATTGGGCTAACGGTGCCTGAGCAGTTCTTC.